This T cell receptor beta chain was identified during a study of T-cell reconstitution after alpha-beta-depleted transplantation in children. This clonotype was counted ten times or more. CDR1 DFQATT and CDR2 SNEGSKA come from the germline V gene (reference sequence). V was trimmed by 5 bases and J by 6 bases, leaving 16 bases between them. This CDR3 spans 13 amino acids. Using unique molecular identifiers, the investigators prepared the TCRbeta library. TCRdb reprocessed the PCR reads with MiXCR, giving one entry per CDR3 protein. Of about 230,000 distinct CDR3 sequences listed, roughly 9% are singletons.

The starting material was PBMCs from the stem cell graft donor, obtained from the stem cell graft. The clonotype was recovered from a human donor who donated a stem cell graft to a child with acute lymphoblastic leukemia. The J gene is TRBJ1-1, the V gene TRBV20-1; no clear D gene. The CDR3 protein is CSAPRTVSAEAFF. DNA of the CDR3: TGCAGTGCTCCCCGCACCGTTTCGGCTGAAGCTTTCTTT.